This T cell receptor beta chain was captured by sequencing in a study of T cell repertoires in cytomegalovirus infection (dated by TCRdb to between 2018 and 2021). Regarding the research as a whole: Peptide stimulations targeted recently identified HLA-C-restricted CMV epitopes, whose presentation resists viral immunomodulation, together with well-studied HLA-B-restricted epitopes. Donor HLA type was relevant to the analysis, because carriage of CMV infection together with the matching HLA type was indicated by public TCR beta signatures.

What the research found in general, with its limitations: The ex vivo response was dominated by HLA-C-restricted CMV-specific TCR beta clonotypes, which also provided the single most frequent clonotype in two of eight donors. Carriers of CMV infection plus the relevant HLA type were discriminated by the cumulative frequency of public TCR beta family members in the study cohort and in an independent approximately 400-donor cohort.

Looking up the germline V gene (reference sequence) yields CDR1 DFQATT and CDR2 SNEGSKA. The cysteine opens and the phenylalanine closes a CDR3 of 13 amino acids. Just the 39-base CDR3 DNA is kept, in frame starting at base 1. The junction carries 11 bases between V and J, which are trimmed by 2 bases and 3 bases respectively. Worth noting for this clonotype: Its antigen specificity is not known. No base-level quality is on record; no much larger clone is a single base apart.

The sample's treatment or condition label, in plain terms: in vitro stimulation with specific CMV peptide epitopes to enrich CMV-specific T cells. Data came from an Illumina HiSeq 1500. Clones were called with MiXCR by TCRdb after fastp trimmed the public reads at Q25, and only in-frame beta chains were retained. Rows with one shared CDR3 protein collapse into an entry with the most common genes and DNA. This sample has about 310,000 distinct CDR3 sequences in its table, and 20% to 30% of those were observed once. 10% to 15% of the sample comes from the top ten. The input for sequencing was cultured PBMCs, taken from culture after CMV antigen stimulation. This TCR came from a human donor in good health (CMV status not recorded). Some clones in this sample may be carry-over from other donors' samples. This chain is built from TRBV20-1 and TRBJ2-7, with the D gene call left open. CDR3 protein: CSARPGLVYEQYF. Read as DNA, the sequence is TGCAGTGCTAGACCCGGGTTAGTCTACGAGCAGTACTTC.